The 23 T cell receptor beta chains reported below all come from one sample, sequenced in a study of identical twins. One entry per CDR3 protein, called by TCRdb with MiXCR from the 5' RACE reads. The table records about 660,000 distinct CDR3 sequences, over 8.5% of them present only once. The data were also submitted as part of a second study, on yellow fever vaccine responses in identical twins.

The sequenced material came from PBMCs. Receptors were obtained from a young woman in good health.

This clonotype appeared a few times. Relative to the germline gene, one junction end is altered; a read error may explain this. This CDR3 reads CASSFRTGETQYF. The CDR3 DNA reads as TGTGCTAGCAGCTTCCGGACAGGGGAGACCCAGTACTTC. The chain combines TRBV7-7 with TRBJ2-5; 8 bases are shared with TRBD1. The CDR3 contains 13 residues. Germline V gene data show CDR1 as SSHAT and CDR2 as FNYEAQ (reference sequence).

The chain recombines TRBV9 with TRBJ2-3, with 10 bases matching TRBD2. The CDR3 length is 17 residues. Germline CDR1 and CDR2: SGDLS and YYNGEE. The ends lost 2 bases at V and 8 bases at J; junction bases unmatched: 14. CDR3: CASSVSLAGDVMGTQYF. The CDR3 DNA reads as TGTGCCAGCAGCGTTTCCCTAGCGGGGGACGTCATGGGTACGCAGTATTTT.

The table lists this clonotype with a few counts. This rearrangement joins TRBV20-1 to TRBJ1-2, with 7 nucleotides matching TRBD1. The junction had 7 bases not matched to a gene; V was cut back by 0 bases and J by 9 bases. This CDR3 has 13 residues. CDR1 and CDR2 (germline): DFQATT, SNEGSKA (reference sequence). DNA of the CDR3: TGCAGTGCTAGAGATGGGACAGTCTTCAGCTACACCTTC. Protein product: CSARDGTVFSYTF.

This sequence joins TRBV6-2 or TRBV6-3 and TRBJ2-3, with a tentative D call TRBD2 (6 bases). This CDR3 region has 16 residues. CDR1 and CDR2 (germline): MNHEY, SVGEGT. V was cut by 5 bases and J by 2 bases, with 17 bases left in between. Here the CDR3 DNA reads TGTGCCAGCAGTCCCCGAAGGCGGGACCACACAGATACGCAGTATTTT. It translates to CASSPRRRDHTDTQYF.

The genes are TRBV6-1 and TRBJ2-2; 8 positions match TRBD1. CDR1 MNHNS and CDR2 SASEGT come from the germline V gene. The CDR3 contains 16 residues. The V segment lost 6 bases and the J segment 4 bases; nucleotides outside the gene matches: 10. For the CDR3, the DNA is TGTGCCAGCAGCCAACTTTTCGACAGGGGCACCGGGGAGCTGTTTTTT. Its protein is CASSQLFDRGTGELFF.

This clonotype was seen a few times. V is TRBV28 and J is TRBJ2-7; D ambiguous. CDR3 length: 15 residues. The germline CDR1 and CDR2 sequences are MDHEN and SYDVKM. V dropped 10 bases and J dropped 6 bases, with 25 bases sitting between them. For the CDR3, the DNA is TGTGCCACCCAGTACAGTGGATCCCGCCGGGCCGAGCAGTACTTC. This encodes CATQYSGSRRAEQYF.

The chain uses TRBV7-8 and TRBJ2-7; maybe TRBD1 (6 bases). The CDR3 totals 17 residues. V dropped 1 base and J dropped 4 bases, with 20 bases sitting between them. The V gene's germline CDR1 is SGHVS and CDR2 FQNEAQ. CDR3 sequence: CASSLEVAGTIGYEQYF. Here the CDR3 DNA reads TGTGCCAGCAGCTTAGAGGTCGCCGGGACAATTGGGTACGAGCAGTACTTC.

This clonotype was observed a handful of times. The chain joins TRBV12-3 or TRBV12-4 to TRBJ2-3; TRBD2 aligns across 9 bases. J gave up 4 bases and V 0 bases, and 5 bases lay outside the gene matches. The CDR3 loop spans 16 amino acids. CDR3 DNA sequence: TGTGCCAGCAGTTTAGCGGCGGGAGGGCCTTCAGATACGCAGTATTTT. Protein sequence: CASSLAAGGPSDTQYF.

CDR3: CSARGPRGGFVEQYF. CDR3 DNA: TGCAGTGCTAGGGGTCCTCGCGGGGGGTTTGTCGAGCAGTACTTC. V gene TRBV20-1 combines with J gene TRBJ2-7; 8 bases are a match to TRBD2. The V gene end was trimmed by 3 bases and the J gene end by 6 bases; junction bases not matched to a gene: 13. From germline, CDR1 is DFQATT and CDR2 SNEGSKA (reference sequence). CDR3 length equals 15 residues.

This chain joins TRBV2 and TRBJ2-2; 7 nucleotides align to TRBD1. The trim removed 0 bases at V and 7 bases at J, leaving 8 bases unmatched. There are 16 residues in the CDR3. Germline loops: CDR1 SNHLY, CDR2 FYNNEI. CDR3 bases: TGTGCCAGCAGTGAAGCGGGGACAGAAATGATCGGGGAGCTGTTTTTT. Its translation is CASSEAGTEMIGELFF.

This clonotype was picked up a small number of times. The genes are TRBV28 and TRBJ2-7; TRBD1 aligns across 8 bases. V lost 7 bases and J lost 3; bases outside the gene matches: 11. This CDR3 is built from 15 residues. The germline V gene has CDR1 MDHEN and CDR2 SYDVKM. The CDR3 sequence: CASKSGQGRVYEQYF. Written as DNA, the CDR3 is TGTGCCAGCAAGTCCGGACAGGGAAGAGTCTACGAGCAGTACTTC.

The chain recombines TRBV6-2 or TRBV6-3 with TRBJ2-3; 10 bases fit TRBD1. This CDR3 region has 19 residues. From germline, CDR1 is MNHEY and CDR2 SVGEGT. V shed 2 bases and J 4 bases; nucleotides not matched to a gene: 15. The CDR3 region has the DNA TGTGCCAGCAGTTACGCAAACCCCGGGACAGGGGCTGACGCAGATACGCAGTATTTT. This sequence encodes CASSYANPGTGADADTQYF.

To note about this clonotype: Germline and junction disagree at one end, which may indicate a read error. The CDR3 DNA sequence: TGTGCCAGCAGCCCGGGACTAGCCCTAAATTCCACAGTTACGCAGTATTTT. Translating gives CASSPGLALNSTVTQYF. V gene TRBV14 combines with J gene TRBJ2-3; TRBD2 matches at 9 bases. Germline-derived CDR1 and CDR2 are SGHDN and FVKESK. This CDR3 region has 17 residues.

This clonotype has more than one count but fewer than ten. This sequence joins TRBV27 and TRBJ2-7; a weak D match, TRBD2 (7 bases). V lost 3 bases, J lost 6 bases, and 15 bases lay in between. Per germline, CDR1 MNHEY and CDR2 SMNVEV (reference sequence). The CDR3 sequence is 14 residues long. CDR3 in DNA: TGTGCCAGCAGTTTGCGCCGGGGGGCCGTCGAGCAGTACTTC. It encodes CASSLRRGAVEQYF.

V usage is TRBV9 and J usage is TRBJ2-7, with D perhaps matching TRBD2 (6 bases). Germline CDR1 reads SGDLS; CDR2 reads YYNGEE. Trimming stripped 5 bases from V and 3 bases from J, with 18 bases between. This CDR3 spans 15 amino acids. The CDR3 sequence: CASSGGSYSYYEQYF. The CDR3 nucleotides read TGTGCCAGCAGTGGAGGGAGTTACAGCTACTACGAGCAGTACTTC.

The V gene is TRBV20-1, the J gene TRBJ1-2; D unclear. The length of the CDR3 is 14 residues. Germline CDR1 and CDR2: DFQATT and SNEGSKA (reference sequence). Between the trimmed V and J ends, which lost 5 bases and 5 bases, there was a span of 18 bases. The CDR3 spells CSAARWASLYGYTF. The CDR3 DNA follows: TGCAGTGCTGCCAGGTGGGCGAGTCTGTATGGCTACACCTTC.

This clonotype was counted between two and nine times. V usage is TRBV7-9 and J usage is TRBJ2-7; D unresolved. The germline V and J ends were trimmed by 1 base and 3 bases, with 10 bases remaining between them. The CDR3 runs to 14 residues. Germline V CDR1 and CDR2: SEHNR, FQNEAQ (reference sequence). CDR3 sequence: CASSLVGENYEQYF. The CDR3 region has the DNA TGTGCCAGCAGCTTAGTGGGCGAAAACTACGAGCAGTACTTC.

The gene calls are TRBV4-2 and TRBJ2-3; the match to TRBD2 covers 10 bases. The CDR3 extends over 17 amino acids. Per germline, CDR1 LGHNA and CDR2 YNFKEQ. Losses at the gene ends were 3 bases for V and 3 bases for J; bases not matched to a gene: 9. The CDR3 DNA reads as TGTGCCAGCAGCCAGGTGGGAGCGGGGGGGACGACAGATACGCAGTATTTT. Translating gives CASSQVGAGGTTDTQYF.

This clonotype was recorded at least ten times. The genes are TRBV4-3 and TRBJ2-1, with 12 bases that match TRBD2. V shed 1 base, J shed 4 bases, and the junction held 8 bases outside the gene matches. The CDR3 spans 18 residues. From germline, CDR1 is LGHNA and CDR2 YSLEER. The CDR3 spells CASSQVGVLAGGYNEQFF. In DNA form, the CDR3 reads TGCGCCAGCAGCCAAGTGGGTGTCCTAGCGGGAGGGTACAATGAGCAGTTCTTC.

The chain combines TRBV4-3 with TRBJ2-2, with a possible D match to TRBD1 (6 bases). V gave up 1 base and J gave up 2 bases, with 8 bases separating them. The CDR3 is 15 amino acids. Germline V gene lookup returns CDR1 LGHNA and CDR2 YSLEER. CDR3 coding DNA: TGCGCCAGCAGCCAAGGGGACACTAACACCGGGGAGCTGTTTTTT. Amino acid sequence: CASSQGDTNTGELFF.

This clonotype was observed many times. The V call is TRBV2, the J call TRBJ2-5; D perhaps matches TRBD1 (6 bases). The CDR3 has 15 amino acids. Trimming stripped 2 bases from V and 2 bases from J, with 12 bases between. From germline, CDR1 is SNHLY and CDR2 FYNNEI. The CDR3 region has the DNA TGTGCCAGCAGTGAAAGGGGGACGGCACAAGAGACCCAGTACTTC. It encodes CASSERGTAQETQYF. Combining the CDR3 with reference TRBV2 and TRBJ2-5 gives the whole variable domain EPEVTQTPSHQVTQMGQEVILRCVPISNHLYFYWYRQILGQKVEFLVSFYNNEISEKSEIFDDQFSVERPDGSNFTLKIRSTKLEDSAMYFCASSERGTAQETQYFGPGTRLLVL.

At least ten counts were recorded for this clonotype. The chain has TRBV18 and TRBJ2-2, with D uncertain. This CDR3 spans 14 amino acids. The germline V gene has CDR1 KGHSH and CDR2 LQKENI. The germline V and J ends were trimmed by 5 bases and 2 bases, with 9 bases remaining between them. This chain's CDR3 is CASSGQENTGELFF. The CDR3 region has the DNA TGTGCCAGCTCAGGGCAAGAAAACACCGGGGAGCTGTTTTTT.

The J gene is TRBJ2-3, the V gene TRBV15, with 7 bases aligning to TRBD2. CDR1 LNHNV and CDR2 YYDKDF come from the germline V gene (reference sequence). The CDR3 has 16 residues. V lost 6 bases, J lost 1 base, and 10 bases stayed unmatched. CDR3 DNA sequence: TGTGCCACCAGAGGATCGGGAGGTCTTGGCACAGATACGCAGTATTTT. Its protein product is CATRGSGGLGTDTQYF.